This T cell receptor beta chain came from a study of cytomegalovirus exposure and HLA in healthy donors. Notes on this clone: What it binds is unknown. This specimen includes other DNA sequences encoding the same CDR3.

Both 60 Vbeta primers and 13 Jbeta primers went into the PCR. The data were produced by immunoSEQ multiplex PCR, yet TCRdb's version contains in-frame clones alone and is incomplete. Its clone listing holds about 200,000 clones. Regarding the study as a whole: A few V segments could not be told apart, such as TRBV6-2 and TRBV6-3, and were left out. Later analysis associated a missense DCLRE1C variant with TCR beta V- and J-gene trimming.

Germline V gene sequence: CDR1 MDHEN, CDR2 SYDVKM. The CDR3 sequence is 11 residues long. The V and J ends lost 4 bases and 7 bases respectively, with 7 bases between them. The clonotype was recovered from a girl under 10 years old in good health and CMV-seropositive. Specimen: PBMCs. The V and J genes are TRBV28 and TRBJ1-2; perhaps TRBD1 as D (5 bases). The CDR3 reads CASSSGGGYTF. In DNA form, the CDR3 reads TGTGCCAGCAGTTCCGGGGGTGGCTACACCTTC.